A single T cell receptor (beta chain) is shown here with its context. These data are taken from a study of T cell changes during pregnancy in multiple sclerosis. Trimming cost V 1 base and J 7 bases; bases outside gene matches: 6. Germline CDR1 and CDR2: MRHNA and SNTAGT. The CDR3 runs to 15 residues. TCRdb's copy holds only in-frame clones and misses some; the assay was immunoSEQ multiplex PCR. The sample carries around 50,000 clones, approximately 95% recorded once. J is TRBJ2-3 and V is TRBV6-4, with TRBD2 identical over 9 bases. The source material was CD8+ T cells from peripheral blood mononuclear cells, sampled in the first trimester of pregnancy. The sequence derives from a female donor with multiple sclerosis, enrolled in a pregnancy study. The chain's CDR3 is CASSDLAGEGNTQYF. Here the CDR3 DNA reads TGTGCCAGCAGTGACTTAGCGGGAGAAGGGAATACGCAGTATTTT.